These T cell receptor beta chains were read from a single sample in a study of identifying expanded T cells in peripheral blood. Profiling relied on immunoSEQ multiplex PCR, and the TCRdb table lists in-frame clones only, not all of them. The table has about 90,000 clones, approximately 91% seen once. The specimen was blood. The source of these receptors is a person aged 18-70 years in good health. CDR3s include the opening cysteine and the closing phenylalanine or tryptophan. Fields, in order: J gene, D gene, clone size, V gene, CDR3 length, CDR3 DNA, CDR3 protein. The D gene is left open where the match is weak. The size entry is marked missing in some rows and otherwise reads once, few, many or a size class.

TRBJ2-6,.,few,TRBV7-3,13,TGTGCCAGCAGCCCCGGGGGGGCCAACGTCCTGACTTTC,CASSPGGANVLTF
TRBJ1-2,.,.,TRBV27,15,TGTGCCAGCAGTTTATCGAGTCTGGGGGCGTATGGCTACACCTTC,CASSLSSLGAYGYTF
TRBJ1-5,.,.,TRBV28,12,TGTGCCAGCAGTTTCCTCAATCAGCCCCAGCATTTT,CASSFLNQPQHF
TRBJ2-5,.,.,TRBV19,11,TGTGCCACCAGGGGAGGGTTGACCCAGTACTTC,CATRGGLTQYF
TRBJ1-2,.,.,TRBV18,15,TGTGCCAGCTCACCGGACGACTCCTCAGACTATGGCTACACCTTC,CASSPDDSSDYGYTF
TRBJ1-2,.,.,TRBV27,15,TGTGCCAGCAGTTCGGGACCTTACGGGAACTATGGCTACACCTTC,CASSSGPYGNYGYTF
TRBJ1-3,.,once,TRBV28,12,TGTGCCAGCAAGAAGGGGACGGGCACCATATATTTT,CASKKGTGTIYF
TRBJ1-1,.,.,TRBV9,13,TGTGCCAGCAGCGTATTCGGGGGGACTGAAGCTTTCTTT,CASSVFGGTEAFF
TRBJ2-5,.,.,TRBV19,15,TGTGCCAGTACGCCTAGGCCAGGGACGGTGGAGACCCAGTACTTC,CASTPRPGTVETQYF
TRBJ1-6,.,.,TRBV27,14,TGTGCCAGCAACTCTCGGGCTGGAAATTCACCCCTCCACTTT,CASNSRAGNSPLHF
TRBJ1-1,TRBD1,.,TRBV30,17,TGTGCCTGGAGGGACAGGGGGAGGGGGACGTTTCGGACTGAAGCTTTCTTT,CAWRDRGRGTFRTEAFF
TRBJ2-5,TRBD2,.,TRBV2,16,TGTGCCAGCAGTGAGGGGCTAGCGGGGGGCCGGGAGACCCAGTACTTC,CASSEGLAGGRETQYF
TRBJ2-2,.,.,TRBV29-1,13,TGCAGCGCAGAGGGGGCGAACACCGGGGAGCTGTTTTTT,CSAEGANTGELFF
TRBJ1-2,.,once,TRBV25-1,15,TGTGCCAGCAGTGATAGCAGAAGGACTAACTATGGCTACACCTTC,CASSDSRRTNYGYTF
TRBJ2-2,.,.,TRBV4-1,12,TGCGCCAGCAGTCTAGGATCCGGGGAGCTGTTTTTT,CASSLGSGELFF
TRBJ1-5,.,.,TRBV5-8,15,TGTGCCAGCAGCTCCCGGTTGTATGGCAATCAGCCCCAGCATTTT,CASSSRLYGNQPQHF
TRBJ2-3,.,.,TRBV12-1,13,TGTGCCAGCAACCCGGGACTAGCGGTTGCGCAGTATTTT,CASNPGLAVAQYF
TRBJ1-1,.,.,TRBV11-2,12,TGTGCCAGCAGCTCATCCGGGATTGAAGCTTTCTTT,CASSSSGIEAFF
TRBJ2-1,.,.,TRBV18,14,TGTGCCAGCTCACCCCCGGGACCCGACAATGAGCAGTTCTTC,CASSPPGPDNEQFF
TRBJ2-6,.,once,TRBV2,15,TGTGCCAGCAGTGAATTCGGGGCTGGGGCCAACGTCCTGACTTTC,CASSEFGAGANVLTF
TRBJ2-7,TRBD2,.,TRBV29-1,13,TGCAGCGCCTCGGGAGGGACAACGGGCGAGCAGTACTTC,CSASGGTTGEQYF
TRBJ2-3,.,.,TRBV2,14,TGTGCCAGCAGTGTGAACAAGTGGATTTCTGGGCAGTATTTT,CASSVNKWISGQYF
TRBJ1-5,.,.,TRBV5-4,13,TGTGCCAGCAGCGCAGGAATCGGCCAGCCCCAGCATTTT,CASSAGIGQPQHF
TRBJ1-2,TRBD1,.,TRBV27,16,TGTGCCAGCAGAACGGGACAGGGTGCTCTTACTGGCGGCTACACCTTC,CASRTGQGALTGGYTF
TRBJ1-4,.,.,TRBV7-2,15,TGTGCCAGCAGCCCCCAGGTGGACTTTAATGAAAAACTGTTTTTT,CASSPQVDFNEKLFF
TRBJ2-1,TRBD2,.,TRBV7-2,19,TGTGCCAGCAGCTTAGGGTGGATTGAGCGGGAGGGCCGATTTAATGAGCAGTTCTTC,CASSLGWIEREGRFNEQFF
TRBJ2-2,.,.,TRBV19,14,TGTGCCAGTAGGACGGCCGATGTTACCGGGGAGCTGTTTTTT,CASRTADVTGELFF
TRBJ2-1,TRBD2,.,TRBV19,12,TGTGCCAGTTCCCCGTCGAGCGGGGACCAGTTCTTC,CASSPSSGDQFF
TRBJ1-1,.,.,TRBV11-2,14,TGTGCCAGCAGCTTCCGGATGGGAGACTCTGAAGCTTTCTTT,CASSFRMGDSEAFF
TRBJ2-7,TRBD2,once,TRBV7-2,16,TGTGCCAGCAGCCATAGGACTAGCGGGTCACCTAGGGAGCAGTACTTC,CASSHRTSGSPREQYF
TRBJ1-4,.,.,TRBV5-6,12,TGTGCCAGCAGCTCAGATCCGGGGAAACTGTTTTTT,CASSSDPGKLFF
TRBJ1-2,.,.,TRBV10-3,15,TGTGCCATCAGTGAAATCGAAACAGGGAGTAATGGCTACACCTTC,CAISEIETGSNGYTF
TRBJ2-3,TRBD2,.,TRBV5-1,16,TGCGCCAGCAGCTCCGGGACTAGCGAGAGCACAGATACGCAGTATTTT,CASSSGTSESTDTQYF
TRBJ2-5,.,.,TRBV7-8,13,TGTGCCAGCAGTCACAGGGTTCGGGAGACCCAGTACTTC,CASSHRVRETQYF
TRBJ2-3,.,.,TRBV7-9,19,TGTGCCAGCAGCTCACGCATTACAGGATCCCAGTGGAGCACAGATACGCAGTATTTT,CASSSRITGSQWSTDTQYF
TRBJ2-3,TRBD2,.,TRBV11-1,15,TGTGCCAGCAGCTTCCAGGGAGGGAGGGCAGATACGCAGTATTTT,CASSFQGGRADTQYF
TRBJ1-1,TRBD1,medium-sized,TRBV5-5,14,TGTGCCAGCAGCTTGGAGGGACAGGGAGTTGAAGCTTTCTTT,CASSLEGQGVEAFF
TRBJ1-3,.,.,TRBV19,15,TGTGCCAGTAGTATAGCCGGCAGCTCTGGAAACACCATATATTTT,CASSIAGSSGNTIYF
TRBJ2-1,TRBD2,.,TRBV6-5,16,TGTGCCAGCAGTTACCTCGGGACTAGCGGCTACAATGAGCAGTTCTTC,CASSYLGTSGYNEQFF
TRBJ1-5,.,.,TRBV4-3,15,TGCGCCAGCAGCCAAGAACAGGGCCGCAATCAGCCCCAGCATTTT,CASSQEQGRNQPQHF
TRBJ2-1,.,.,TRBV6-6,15,TGTGCCAGCAGTACGGTGGGACTTATCGGCGATGAGCAGTTCTTC,CASSTVGLIGDEQFF
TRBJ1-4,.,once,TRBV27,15,TGTGCCAGCAGTTTATCCCCGGGGGCTAATGAAAAACTGTTTTTT,CASSLSPGANEKLFF
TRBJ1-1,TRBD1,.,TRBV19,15,TGTGCCAGCCGTCTCTCAGGGGGCTCAAACACTGAAGCTTTCTTT,CASRLSGGSNTEAFF
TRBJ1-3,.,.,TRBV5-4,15,TGTGCCAGCAGCGAGGGACTGAACTCTGGAAACACCATATATTTT,CASSEGLNSGNTIYF
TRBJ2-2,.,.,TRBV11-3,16,TGTGCCAGCAACCAAAGAGGGGGGCAAAGGACCGGGGAGCTGTTTTTT,CASNQRGGQRTGELFF
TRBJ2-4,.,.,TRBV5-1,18,TGCGCCAGCAGCTTGTTGGCTTTTGTGGGGACTGCGCAGGGCATTCAGTACTTC,CASSLLAFVGTAQGIQYF
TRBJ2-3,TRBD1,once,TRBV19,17,TGTGCCAGTAGTATAGTTTCTGGACAGGGTCGAGCAGATACGCAGTATTTT,CASSIVSGQGRADTQYF
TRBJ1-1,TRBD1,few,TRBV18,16,TGTGCCAGCTCACTAAACCGGGACAGGGTGGGCACTGAAGCTTTCTTT,CASSLNRDRVGTEAFF
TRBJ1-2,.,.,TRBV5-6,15,TGTGCCAGCAGCTTGAGGATGGGCGGCCCCTATGGCTACACCTTC,CASSLRMGGPYGYTF
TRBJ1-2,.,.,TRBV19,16,TGTGCCAGTAGTATTTGGCCCCAGGACAGCAACTATGGCTACACCTTC,CASSIWPQDSNYGYTF
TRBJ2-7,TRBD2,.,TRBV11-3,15,TGTGCCAGCAGCTACAATAGCGGGACTGCCTACGAGCAGTACTTC,CASSYNSGTAYEQYF
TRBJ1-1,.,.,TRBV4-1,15,TGCGCCAGCAGCCAAGATGTGAGGGGGAGGGCTGAAGCTTTCTTT,CASSQDVRGRAEAFF
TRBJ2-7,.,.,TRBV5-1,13,TGCGCCAGCAAAAGGACAGACTACTACGAGCAGTACTTC,CASKRTDYYEQYF
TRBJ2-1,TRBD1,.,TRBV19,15,TGTGCCAGTAGTCATGACAGGGTTCCCTACAATGAGCAGTTCTTC,CASSHDRVPYNEQFF